This TCR beta chain was sequenced in a study of cytomegalovirus exposure and HLA in healthy donors. The germline gives CDR1 SEHNR, CDR2 FQNEAQ (reference sequence). V was clipped by 2 bases and J by 5 bases, with 18 bases between them. This CDR3 spans 16 amino acids. Primers for the PCR totalled 60 Vbeta and 13 Jbeta. Here immunoSEQ multiplex PCR was the method, and the copy in TCRdb shows in-frame clones only, minus some. The sample's table shows about 130,000 clones. This TCR derives from a man aged 18 to 30 in good health and CMV-seronegative. Specimen: PBMCs. This chain joins TRBV7-9 and TRBJ1-2; no clear D gene. CDR3 sequence (DNA): TGTGCCAGCAGCTTACGTTCTGCCTCCGGTCCTTATGGCTACACCTTC. Translation gives CASSLRSASGPYGYTF.